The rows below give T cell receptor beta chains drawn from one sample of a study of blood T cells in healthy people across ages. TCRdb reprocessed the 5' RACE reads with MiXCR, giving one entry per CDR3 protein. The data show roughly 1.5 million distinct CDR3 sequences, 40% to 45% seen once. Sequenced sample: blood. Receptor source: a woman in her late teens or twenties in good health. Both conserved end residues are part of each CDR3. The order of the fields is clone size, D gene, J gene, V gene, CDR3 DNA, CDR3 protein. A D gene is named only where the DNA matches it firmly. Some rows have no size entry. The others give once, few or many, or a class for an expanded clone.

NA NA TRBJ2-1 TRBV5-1 TGCGCCAGCAACTTGGTTCAGGGGAGGCCCTACAATGAGCAGTTCTTC CASNLVQGRPYNEQFF
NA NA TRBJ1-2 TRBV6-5 TGTGCCAGCAGCTCCCGCGGACGGGACTATGGCTACACCTTC CASSSRGRDYGYTF
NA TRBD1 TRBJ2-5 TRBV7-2 TGTGCCAGCAGCTTAATCCTAGGGACAGGGGCGAGGGAGCAGTACTTC CASSLILGTGAREQYF
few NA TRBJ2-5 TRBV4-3 TGCGCCAGCAGCCCTGGGTTAAGGTACAATGAGCAGTACTTC CASSPGLRYNEQYF
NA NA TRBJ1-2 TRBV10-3 TGTGCCATTTGGGACGGGACTTATACCCCGGGGAGCTACACCTTC CAIWDGTYTPGSYTF
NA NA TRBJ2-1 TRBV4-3 TGCGCCAGCAGCCCATCTTCCTCGTATGGTGAGCAGTTCTTC CASSPSSSYGEQFF
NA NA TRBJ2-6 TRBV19 TGTGCCAGTTGTGGACAGTCTGGGGCCAACGTCCTGACTTTC CASCGQSGANVLTF
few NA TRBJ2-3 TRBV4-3 TGCGCCAGCAGCCAATTGGGACCACGCACAGATACGCAGTATTTT CASSQLGPRTDTQYF
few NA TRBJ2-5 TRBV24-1 TGTGCCACCAGTGCACTTAGGGCAGGTGGGAGAGAGACCCAGTACTTC CATSALRAGGRETQYF
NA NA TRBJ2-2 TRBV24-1 TGTGCCACCAGTGGGGCCAGACCGAACACCGGGGAGCTGTTTTTT CATSGARPNTGELFF
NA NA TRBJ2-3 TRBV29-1 TGCAGCGTTGACGAGGCGGGCTACACAGATACGCAGTATTTT CSVDEAGYTDTQYF
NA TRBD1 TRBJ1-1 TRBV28 TGTGCCAGCAGTTTGACAGGGGCGAAGAACACTGAAGCTTTCTTT CASSLTGAKNTEAFF
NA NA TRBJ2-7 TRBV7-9 TGTGCCAGCAGCTTAGTCAGGGGTGATGTAGACGAGCAGTACTTC CASSLVRGDVDEQYF
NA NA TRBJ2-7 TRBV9 TGTGCCAGCCCCTCAAATAGCGTTGTACAATCCTACGAGCAGTACTTC CASPSNSVVQSYEQYF
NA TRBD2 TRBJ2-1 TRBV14 TGTGCCAGCAGCCAAGATGGCGGGAGGGTTTCCTATCGGGAGCAGTTCTTC CASSQDGGRVSYREQFF
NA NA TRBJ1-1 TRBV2 TGTGCCAGCAGTGTGACAGCACCGGAGACTGAAGCTTTCTTT CASSVTAPETEAFF
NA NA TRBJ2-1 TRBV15 TGTGCCACCAGCCGACCTCGCCCAGGGAGAGGGGAGCAGTTCTTC CATSRPRPGRGEQFF
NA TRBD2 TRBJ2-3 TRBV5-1 TGCGCCAGCAGCCTAATAGCGGGGGAGAAAGATACGCAGTATTTT CASSLIAGEKDTQYF
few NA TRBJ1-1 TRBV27 TGTGCCAGCAGTTTCCTGCCGGGGGGCACTGAAGCTTTCTTT CASSFLPGGTEAFF
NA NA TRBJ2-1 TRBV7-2 TGTGCCAGCAGCTTAGATTCGCGGACCCAGTTCTTC CASSLDSRTQFF
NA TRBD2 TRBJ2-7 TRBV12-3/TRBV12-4 TGTGCCAGCAGTTTCGGGCTAGCGGGGTACTACGAGCAGTACTTC CASSFGLAGYYEQYF
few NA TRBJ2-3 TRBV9 TGTGCCAGCAGCAACCTGGAGTACACAGATACGCAGTATTTT CASSNLEYTDTQYF
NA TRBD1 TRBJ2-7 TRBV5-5 TGTGCCAGCAGCCAAAGGGACAGGAACTACGAGCAGTACTTC CASSQRDRNYEQYF
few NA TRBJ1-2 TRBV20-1 TGCAGTGCTACCGGCTACACCTTC CSATGYTF
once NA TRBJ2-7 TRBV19 TGTGCCAGTACCCCCTACGGCACCTCCTACAATGAGCAGTACTTC CASTPYGTSYNEQYF
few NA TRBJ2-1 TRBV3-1 TGTGCCAGCAGCCCCTCCCGCCATGAGCAGTTCTTC CASSPSRHEQFF
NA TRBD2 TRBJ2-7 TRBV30 TGTGCCTACCATAGCGGGCCGTACAATGAGCAGTACTTC CAYHSGPYNEQYF
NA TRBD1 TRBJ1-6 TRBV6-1 TGTGCCAGCAGTGCCAGGGGGCAGAATTCACCCCTCCACTTT CASSARGQNSPLHF
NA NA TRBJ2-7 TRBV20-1 TGCAGTGCTAGAGACCCCTCTCAGGGGTCCTACGAGCAGTACTTC CSARDPSQGSYEQYF
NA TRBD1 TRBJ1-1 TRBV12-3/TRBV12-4 TGTGCCAGCAGCCCGACCCGACAGGGCTCTTTCTTT CASSPTRQGSFF
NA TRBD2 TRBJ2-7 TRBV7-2 TGTGCCAGCGGATATAGCGGGACCACCTCCTACGAGCAGTACTTC CASGYSGTTSYEQYF
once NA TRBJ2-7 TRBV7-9 TGTGCCAGCAGCGTAGCCCCAAACTCCTACGAGCAGTACTTC CASSVAPNSYEQYF
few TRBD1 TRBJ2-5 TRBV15 TGTGCCACCAGCCGGGACAGGGCCGATCAAGAGACCCAGTACTTC CATSRDRADQETQYF
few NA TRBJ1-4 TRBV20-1 TGCAGTGCCACGGAGGCGGAAAAACTGTTTTTT CSATEAEKLFF
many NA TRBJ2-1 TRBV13 TGTGCCAGCAGCATTTGGTACAATGAGCAGTTCTTC CASSIWYNEQFF
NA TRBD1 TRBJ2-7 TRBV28 TGTGCCAGCAGTTCCTACGGGACAGGGCCCCACGAGCAGTACTTC CASSSYGTGPHEQYF
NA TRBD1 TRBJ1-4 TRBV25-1 TGTGCCAGCAGCCCAAACAGGGGAACGGTGGAAAAACTGTTTTTT CASSPNRGTVEKLFF
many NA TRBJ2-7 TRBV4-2 TGTGCCAGCAGCCAAGAGTCACTTTACTCCTACGAGCAGTACTTC CASSQESLYSYEQYF
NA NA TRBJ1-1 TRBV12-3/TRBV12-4 TGTGCCAGCAGCTCCACTTCACTAGGCGACACTGAAGCTTTCTTT CASSSTSLGDTEAFF
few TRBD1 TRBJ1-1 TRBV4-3 TGCGCCAGCAGCCAAGGGACAGGGCGCACTGAAGCTTTCTTT CASSQGTGRTEAFF
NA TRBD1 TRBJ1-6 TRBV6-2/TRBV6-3 TGTGCCAGCACCCCGGGACAGGGGGTTTCACCCCTCCACTTT CASTPGQGVSPLHF
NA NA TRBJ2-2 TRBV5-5 TGTGCCAGCAGCTTGCGAAGAGGATCGAACACCGGGGAGCTGTTTTTT CASSLRRGSNTGELFF
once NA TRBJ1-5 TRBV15 TGTGCCACCAGCAGAGATATAATCGGGCAGGGGAATCAGCCCCAGCATTTT CATSRDIIGQGNQPQHF
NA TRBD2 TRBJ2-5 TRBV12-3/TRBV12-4 TGTGCCAGCCGAGGGAGCGGGGCGCTTCGAAGGGAGACCCAGTACTTC CASRGSGALRRETQYF
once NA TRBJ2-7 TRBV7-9 TGTGCCAGCTCCTTAAGGGGTGTCCCCTACGAGCAGTACTTC CASSLRGVPYEQYF